Following are 11 T cell receptor beta chains from one sample sequenced in a study of T cells in Graves' hyperthyroidism and ophthalmopathy. Amplification yielded TCR beta CDR3 regions, with RNA transcripts as the source. With the HTBI primer set, the TCR CDR3 went through a first round of RT-PCR. TCRdb passed the multiplex PCR reads through MiXCR, listing each CDR3 protein once. The profile shows about 560,000 distinct CDR3 sequences, about 15% of them singletons. What was sequenced was blood. These receptors came from a woman in her twenties or thirties with Graves' hyperthyroidism.

The table lists this clonotype with many counts. Written as DNA, the CDR3 is TGTGCCATCACCGGGGGGGCGTCGGGGAACATTCAGTACTTC. This sequence encodes CAITGGASGNIQYF. The chain links TRBV7-9 to TRBJ2-4, with 8 bases aligning to TRBD2. J gave up 7 bases and V 10 bases, and 12 bases lay outside the gene matches. The CDR3 length is 14 residues. CDR1 is SEHNR, CDR2 FQNEAQ, per germline (reference sequence).

This clonotype was counted at least ten times. This chain links TRBV20-1 with TRBJ2-7, with D unresolved. CDR1 DFQATT and CDR2 SNEGSKA come from the germline V gene (reference sequence). Deletions cut 6 bases from V and 0 bases from J, with 9 bases between. The CDR3 contains 12 residues. The CDR3 region is CSASLISYEQYF. The CDR3 coding sequence is TGCAGTGCCAGCCTAATCTCCTACGAGCAGTACTTC.

This clonotype was seen at least ten times. V and J are TRBV12-3 or TRBV12-4 and TRBJ2-2; 11 nucleotides match TRBD2. Trimming at V came to 2 bases and at J to 5 bases, leaving 4 bases not matched to a gene. The CDR3 contains 16 residues. The CDR3 protein is CASSLLGLAETGELFF. DNA for the CDR3: TGTGCCAGCAGTTTACTGGGACTAGCGGAGACCGGGGAGCTGTTTTTT.

This clonotype came up a few times. V gene TRBV13 combines with J gene TRBJ2-7; no firm D call. Trimming removed 2 bases at V and 3 bases at J, with 14 bases between. The germline gives CDR1 PRHDT, CDR2 FYEKMQ (reference sequence). The CDR3 runs to 15 residues. The CDR3 reads CASSLRSRDNYEQYF. CDR3 sequence (DNA): TGTGCCAGCAGCTTACGGTCGAGAGACAACTACGAGCAGTACTTC.

This sequence joins TRBV3-1 and TRBJ2-2; no firm D call. The CDR3 is made up of 15 amino acids. The V end lost 6 bases, the J end lost 2 bases, and 13 bases lay between the germline ends. Per the germline V gene, CDR1 is LGHDT and CDR2 is YNNKEL (reference sequence). CDR3 sequence: CASRLGPVNTGELFF. The CDR3, as DNA: TGTGCCAGCAGACTGGGCCCAGTTAACACCGGGGAGCTGTTTTTT.

This clonotype was found many times. The V and J genes are TRBV11-2 and TRBJ2-3, with D uncertain. Germline loops: CDR1 SGHAT, CDR2 FQNNGV. The CDR3 runs 13 residues. Between the trimmed V and J ends, which lost 7 bases and 1 base, there was a span of 9 bases. The chain's CDR3 is CASNPGGTDTQYF. The CDR3 bases are TGTGCCAGCAATCCTGGGGGCACAGATACGCAGTATTTT. Variable domain in full (rest from reference TRBV11-2 and TRBJ2-3): EAGVAQSPRYKIIEKRQSVAFWCNPISGHATLYWYQQILGQGPKLLIQFQNNGVVDDSQLPKDRFSAERLKGVDSTLKIQPAKLEDSAVYLCASNPGGTDTQYFGPGTRLTVL.

This clonotype was counted ten times or more. This chain joins TRBV5-1 and TRBJ2-3; D gene ambiguous. V lost 0 bases and J 2 bases, leaving 4 bases between the germline ends. CDR1 and CDR2 (germline): SGHRS, YFSETQ. The CDR3 covers 13 residues. This chain's CDR3 is CASSLGLTDTQYF. CDR3 DNA sequence: TGCGCCAGCAGCTTGGGACTCACAGATACGCAGTATTTT.

V and J are TRBV4-2 and TRBJ2-1; perhaps TRBD2 as D (6 bases). V was pared by 3 bases and J by 0 bases, with 15 bases between. Per the germline V gene, CDR1 is LGHNA and CDR2 is YNFKEQ. The CDR3 runs 17 residues. The CDR3 reads CASSQEGPGSSYNEQFF. The CDR3, as DNA: TGTGCCAGCAGCCAGGAGGGTCCGGGGAGCTCCTACAATGAGCAGTTCTTC.

At least ten counts were recorded for this clonotype. The CDR3 DNA follows: TGTGCCAGCAATAACCCAGGGGACTACGAGCAGTACTTC. Protein: CASNNPGDYEQYF. This chain joins TRBV27 and TRBJ2-7, with D perhaps TRBD1 (6 bases). Trimming shortened V by 7 bases and J by 3 bases, and 13 bases separated the two germline ends. Looked up from germline, CDR1 is MNHEY and CDR2 is SMNVEV (reference sequence). The CDR3 is made up of 13 amino acids.

There are a few counts of this clonotype. This may arise from a read error, as a much more abundant clone is one base away. The genes are TRBV30 and TRBJ2-7; 9 positions agree with TRBD2. Per the germline V gene, CDR1 is GTSNPN and CDR2 is SVGIG (reference sequence). The length of the CDR3 is 13 residues. The CDR3 region has the DNA TGTGCCTGGAGTGAAGCGGGAGGCTACGAGCAGTGCTTC. Amino acid sequence: CAWSEAGGYEQCF.

About this clonotype itself: This may arise from a read error, as a much more abundant clone is one base away. V and J are TRBV12-3 or TRBV12-4 and TRBJ2-1; D is possibly TRBD2 (6 bases). The CDR3 covers 14 residues. Trimming took 7 bases from V and 6 from J, leaving 16 bases between them. The CDR3 sequence is CASNLLRGGNEQFF. CDR3 bases: TGTGCCAGCAACCTTTTACGGGGAGGCAATGAGCAGTTCTTC.